Below, 3 T cell receptor beta chains from the same sample are listed, as sequenced in a study of blood T cell repertoires in COVID-19. The assay was immunoSEQ multiplex PCR, and TCRdb's table has in-frame clones only and misses some. The profile shows fewer than 400,000 clones, 87% of them singletons. The sample consisted of PBMCs or T cells enriched from blood (not recorded which). All receptors come from a woman aged 18-29 years who had recovered from COVID-19.

V gene TRBV28 combines with J gene TRBJ2-3; D unclear. The CDR3 has 14 residues. Trimming took 7 bases from V and 2 from J, leaving 13 bases between them. Per germline, CDR1 MDHEN and CDR2 SYDVKM. The CDR3 nucleotides read TGTGCCAGCAAGAAAGCTGTCCCCACAGATACGCAGTATTTT. Translation: CASKKAVPTDTQYF.

This chain uses TRBV5-1 with TRBJ2-1; the match to TRBD2 covers 10 bases. Losses at the gene ends were 4 bases for V and 0 bases for J; bases not matched to a gene: 10. Germline V gene lookup returns CDR1 SGHRS and CDR2 YFSETQ. The CDR3 runs to 18 residues. The CDR3 reads CASSVPGLATSSYNEQFF. CDR3 sequence (DNA): TGCGCCAGCAGCGTACCGGGACTAGCGACAAGCTCCTACAATGAGCAGTTCTTC.

This clone was detected once. The rearrangement links TRBV19 to TRBJ2-2; tentatively, D is TRBD1 (5 bases). This CDR3 has 13 residues. Trimming cost V 7 bases and J 2 bases, with 8 bases left between them. Germline assignment: CDR1 LNHDA and CDR2 SQIVND (reference sequence). DNA of the CDR3: TGTGCCAGTACAGGGATTAACACCGGGGAGCTGTTTTTT. Encoded protein: CASTGINTGELFF.